The next 18 T cell receptor beta chains were all read from a single sample in a study of blood T cell repertoires in COVID-19. Produced via immunoSEQ multiplex PCR; TCRdb's table is partial and in-frame only. The sample carries tens of thousands of clones, approximately 85% recorded once. What was sequenced was peripheral blood. Receptors originate from a human donor in a cohort sampled during active COVID-19. The donor label of this sample is uncertain.

The chain is built from TRBV28 and TRBJ1-2; the match to TRBD1 covers 9 bases. This CDR3 is built from 14 residues. The germline V gene has CDR1 MDHEN and CDR2 SYDVKM. With 2 bases clipped from V and 4 bases from J, the junction kept 2 bases outside the gene matches. CDR3 amino acids: CASSLGQGTYGYTF. In nucleotides, the CDR3 is TGTGCCAGCAGTTTAGGACAGGGGACCTATGGCTACACCTTC.

The chain couples TRBV7-9 to TRBJ2-7; D possibly corresponds to TRBD1 (6 bases). Germline lookup yields CDR1 SEHNR and CDR2 FQNEAQ (reference sequence). The CDR3 totals 15 residues. The V end lost 0 bases, the J end lost 4 bases, and 13 bases lay between the germline ends. CDR3 in DNA: TGTGCCAGCAGCTTAGCTGGTAGGGGGTCTTACGAGCAGTACTTC. This translates into CASSLAGRGSYEQYF.

This clone was seen once. V is TRBV19 and J is TRBJ1-4; 10 bases line up with TRBD1. J gave up 7 bases and V 6 bases, and 2 bases lay outside the gene matches. Germline CDR1 and CDR2: LNHDA and SQIVND (reference sequence). The CDR3 consists of 13 residues. The CDR3: CASRGQGIEKLFF. The CDR3 nucleotides are TGTGCCAGTAGGGGACAGGGGATTGAAAAACTGTTTTTT.

The gene calls are TRBV6-1 and TRBJ1-2; 7 positions agree with TRBD1. This CDR3 is 16 amino acids long. In germline, CDR1 is MNHNS, CDR2 SASEGT. V shed 0 bases, J shed 0 bases, and the junction held 4 bases outside the gene matches. The CDR3 DNA is TGTGCCAGCAGTGAAGCTAAACAGGGGCCTAACTATGGCTACACCTTC. Translation: CASSEAKQGPNYGYTF.

The V and J genes are TRBV9 and TRBJ1-2, with 7 bases matching TRBD1. CDR3 length: 16 residues. With V trimmed by 0 bases and J by 2 bases, 7 bases remained unmatched. Germline loops: CDR1 SGDLS, CDR2 YYNGEE. The CDR3 sequence is CASSVEAGQRNYGYTF. Here the CDR3 DNA reads TGTGCCAGCAGCGTAGAGGCGGGACAGAGAAACTATGGCTACACCTTC.

The V and J genes are TRBV4-1 and TRBJ2-7; 9 bases are a match to TRBD1. V shed 4 bases and J 5 bases; nucleotides not matched to a gene: 6. The CDR3 is made up of 14 amino acids. CDR1 and CDR2 from the germline V gene are MGHRA and YSYEKL. CDR3 amino acids: CASSRTQGAHEQYF. The DNA of the CDR3 is TGCGCCAGCAGCCGGACACAGGGGGCACACGAGCAGTACTTC.

The chain links TRBV9 to TRBJ2-2; TRBD2 matches at 7 bases. Germline V gives CDR1 SGDLS, CDR2 YYNGEE. Losses at the gene ends were 3 bases for V and 3 bases for J; bases not matched to a gene: 5. The CDR3 covers 15 residues. CDR3 sequence reads: CASSASRGDTGELFF. CDR3 in DNA: TGTGCCAGCAGCGCTTCCCGGGGGGACACCGGGGAGCTGTTTTTT.

The V and J genes are TRBV7-9 and TRBJ2-1, with TRBD1 identical over 9 bases. J lost 8 bases, V lost 5 bases, and 13 bases had no gene match. This CDR3 has 16 residues. Germline V gives CDR1 SEHNR, CDR2 FQNEAQ (reference sequence). The CDR3 reads CASSGQGFEVWDEQFF. The CDR3 bases are TGTGCCAGCAGCGGACAGGGGTTTGAGGTGTGGGATGAGCAGTTCTTC.

CDR3 in amino acids: CASSPSVSMNTEAFF. The CDR3 DNA reads as TGTGCCAGCAGCCCATCGGTATCCATGAACACTGAAGCTTTCTTT. The chain uses TRBV7-6 and TRBJ1-1; unclear D gene. Germline lookup yields CDR1 SGHVS and CDR2 FNYEAQ. Trimming took off 5 bases at V and 0 bases at J, with 13 bases between the two ends. The CDR3 is 15 amino acids.

The CDR3 DNA reads TGTGCCAGCTCACTTACGACAGGGTTGTCCTACAATGAGCAGTTCTTC. Amino acids: CASSLTTGLSYNEQFF. V gene TRBV18 combines with J gene TRBJ2-1; 7 nucleotides line up with TRBD1. Germline V gene sequence: CDR1 KGHSH, CDR2 LQKENI. This CDR3 has 16 residues. The J segment lost 1 base and the V segment lost 4 bases, leaving 7 bases of the junction unmatched. Using reference TRBV18 and TRBJ2-1 for the parts outside the CDR3, the full variable domain is NAGVMQNPRHLVRRRGQEARLRCSPMKGHSHVYWYRQLPEEGLKFMVYLQKENIIDESGMPKERFSAEFPKEGPSILRIQQVVRGDSAAYFCASSLTTGLSYNEQFFGPGTRLTVL.

The chain is built from TRBV18 and TRBJ2-7, with TRBD1 matching over 10 bases. With 3 bases clipped from V and 2 bases from J, the junction kept 7 bases outside the gene matches. The germline gives CDR1 KGHSH, CDR2 LQKENI. The CDR3 consists of 16 residues. CDR3 amino acids: CASSPPKGQGTYEQYF. The DNA for the CDR3 is TGTGCCAGCTCACCCCCGAAGGGACAGGGGACCTACGAGCAGTACTTC.

The chain combines TRBV24-1 with TRBJ2-3; 12 nucleotides agree with TRBD1. The length of the CDR3 is 20 residues. The V gene end was trimmed by 1 base and the J gene end by 0 bases; junction bases not matched to a gene: 10. Germline assignment: CDR1 KGHDR and CDR2 SFDVKD. For the CDR3, the DNA is TGTGCCACCAGTGATTTCGGGGACAGGGGGCGGACCTCTAGCACAGATACGCAGTATTTT. The encoded protein is CATSDFGDRGRTSSTDTQYF.

The chain recombines TRBV5-1 with TRBJ2-3, with 7 bases fitting TRBD1. CDR3 length: 15 residues. V shed 0 bases and J 2 bases; nucleotides not matched to a gene: 3. CDR1 SGHRS and CDR2 YFSETQ come from the germline V gene. CDR3 bases: TGCGCCAGCAGCTTGGAGGGGGCCTTCACAGATACGCAGTATTTT. It encodes CASSLEGAFTDTQYF.

This rearrangement joins TRBV18 to TRBJ1-1; D unresolved. Between the trimmed V and J ends, which lost 3 bases and 2 bases, there was a span of 10 bases. CDR3 length: 14 residues. CDR1 KGHSH and CDR2 LQKENI come from the germline V gene. Written as DNA, the CDR3 is TGTGCCAGCTCACCCGGACGGACTAACACTGAAGCTTTCTTT. As protein: CASSPGRTNTEAFF.

V and J are TRBV7-3 and TRBJ2-7; a possible D gene is TRBD1 (5 bases). The germline V and J ends were trimmed by 7 bases and 2 bases, with 18 bases remaining between them. Looked up from germline, CDR1 is SGHTA and CDR2 is FQGTGA. The CDR3 length is 15 residues. The CDR3 here is CASTSRVPAPYEQYF. The CDR3 DNA reads as TGTGCCAGCACTTCCAGGGTGCCAGCCCCCTACGAGCAGTACTTC.

V usage is TRBV28 and J usage is TRBJ1-2, with D possibly being TRBD1 (6 bases). The CDR3 length is 13 residues. Germline CDR1 is MDHEN and CDR2 is SYDVKM. The V end was cut by 6 bases, the J end by 3 bases, with 11 bases between. This CDR3 reads CASSTQGYYGYTF. CDR3 nucleotides: TGTGCCAGCAGCACGCAGGGGTACTATGGCTACACCTTC.

J is TRBJ1-1 and V is TRBV6-1; no clear D gene. This CDR3 has 14 amino acids. Germline lookup yields CDR1 MNHNS and CDR2 SASEGT. V dropped 0 bases and J dropped 0 bases, with 5 bases sitting between them. CDR3 sequence (DNA): TGTGCCAGCAGTGAAGCACAGATGAACACTGAAGCTTTCTTT. Protein: CASSEAQMNTEAFF.

The rearrangement joins TRBV5-1 to TRBJ2-5, with 8 bases that match TRBD1. The CDR3 totals 14 residues. Per germline, CDR1 SGHRS and CDR2 YFSETQ. V gave up 4 bases and J gave up 5 bases; unmatched junction bases: 7. The CDR3 region has the DNA TGCGCCAGCAGCGACCCAGGGGGCGCCGAGACCCAGTACTTC. Translation: CASSDPGGAETQYF.